These 27 T cell receptor beta chains were sequenced from one sample in a study of T cells in Graves' hyperthyroidism and ophthalmopathy. From RNA transcripts, TCR beta CDR3 regions were amplified. The TCR CDR3 was amplified in a first-round RT-PCR using the HTBI primer set. MiXCR, applied by TCRdb to the multiplex PCR reads, yields one record per CDR3 protein. Found here are 330,000 or so distinct CDR3 sequences, around a sixth of them singletons; the top ten hold around 15%. The sequencing sample was made of blood. These receptors were obtained from a woman aged 40 to 50 with Graves' ophthalmopathy.

This clonotype was recorded many times. This may arise from a read error, as a much more abundant clone is one base away. This rearrangement joins TRBV20-1 to TRBJ2-7; 9 bases align to TRBD2. This CDR3 has 15 amino acids. The germline CDR1 and CDR2 sequences are DFQATT and SNEGSKA (reference sequence). J was trimmed by 9 bases and V by 1 base; bases with no gene match: 13. DNA for the CDR3: TGCAGTGCTAGAGCGTTTAGCGGGGGCCCGGAGGCGCAGTACTTC. This translates into CSARAFSGGPEAQYF.

Worth noting for this clonotype: One end of the junction does not line up with germline, which may come from a read error. The rearrangement uses TRBV6-2 or TRBV6-3 and TRBJ2-7; D call uncertain. This CDR3 is built from 14 residues. Germline V gene lookup returns CDR1 MNHEY and CDR2 SVGEGT. The CDR3 here is CASSQIGLLYEQSF. DNA for the CDR3: TGTGCCAGCAGCCAGATCGGGCTATTATACGAGCAGTCCTTC.

Ten or more counts support this clonotype. The CDR3: CSVAKQGFEQYF. CDR3 nucleotide sequence: TGCAGCGTTGCCAAACAGGGGTTCGAGCAGTACTTC. The rearrangement links TRBV29-1 to TRBJ2-7, with 7 positions matching TRBD1. This CDR3 has 12 amino acids. V lost 4 bases and J lost 6; bases outside the gene matches: 6. Germline V gives CDR1 SQVTM, CDR2 ANQGSEA.

This clonotype was detected ten times or more. The rearrangement links TRBV7-9 to TRBJ2-2, with TRBD2 identical over 11 bases. CDR1 is SEHNR and CDR2 is FQNEAQ in the germline V gene (reference sequence). The CDR3 sequence is 15 residues long. Losses at the gene ends were 5 bases for V and 3 bases for J; bases not matched to a gene: 2. CDR3 region: CASSTSGRHTGELFF. The CDR3 DNA reads TGTGCCAGCAGCACTAGCGGGAGACACACCGGGGAGCTGTTTTTT.

By share, this clonotype ranks as medium-sized. This sequence joins TRBV12-3 or TRBV12-4 and TRBJ1-1, with D uncertain. The CDR3 spans 14 residues. With 3 bases removed from V and 0 bases from J, the gap between germline ends came to 8 bases. DNA for the CDR3: TGTGCCAGCAGTTTCAACGATATGAACACTGAAGCTTTCTTT. Translating gives CASSFNDMNTEAFF.

This CDR3 reads CASSSPRGGNQPQHF. In nucleotides, the CDR3 is TGTGCCAGCAGTTCCCCTCGTGGGGGCAATCAGCCCCAGCATTTT. V usage is TRBV6-5 and J usage is TRBJ1-5; D is unresolved. Germline V gene sequence: CDR1 MNHEY, CDR2 SVGAGI. Trimming stripped 4 bases from V and 2 bases from J, with 12 bases between. There are 15 residues in the CDR3.

The CDR3 DNA reads TGTGCCAGCAGTGTTGAAGGGCGTGGGTACGAGCAGTTCTTC. Translating it yields CASSVEGRGYEQFF. This chain joins TRBV25-1 and TRBJ2-7; no reliable D call. Near its end, the DNA agrees better with TRBJ2-1, so the J call may be wrong. Germline V CDR1 and CDR2: MGHDK, SYGVNS. This CDR3 is built from 14 residues.

This clonotype was detected ten times or more. A much bigger clone sits one base away, suggesting this may be a read error. V is TRBV29-1 and J is TRBJ1-1, with D perhaps TRBD1 (6 bases). Germline V CDR1 and CDR2: SQVTM, ANQGSEA. CDR3 length: 12 residues. CDR3 loop: CNVEGVNTEAFF. CDR3 in DNA: TGCAACGTTGAGGGGGTTAACACTGAAGCTTTCTTT.

In its sample, this clonotype was seen many times. V gene TRBV9 combines with J gene TRBJ2-5; D not resolved. V gave up 0 bases and J gave up 5 bases, with 8 bases separating them. The length of the CDR3 is 13 residues. In germline, CDR1 is SGDLS, CDR2 YYNGEE. As DNA, the CDR3 is TGTGCCAGCAGCGTAGGGGTGGTGGAGACCCAGTACTTC. The encoded protein is CASSVGVVETQYF. The full variable domain, rest sourced from reference TRBV9 and TRBJ2-5, is DSGVTQTPKHLITATGQRVTLRCSPRSGDLSVYWYQQSLDQGLQFLIQYYNGEERAKGNILERFSAQQFPDLHSELNLSSLELGDSALYFCASSVGVVETQYFGPGTRLLVL.

This clonotype was recorded once. The chain uses TRBV12-3 or TRBV12-4 and TRBJ1-2, with a possible D match to TRBD1 (5 bases). The CDR3 is 13 residues long. Trimming left V 6 bases short and J 9 bases short, with 17 bases between. CDR3 nucleotide sequence: TGTGCCAGCAGCCAGCCCCCGGGGGTGAGCTACACCTTC. This codes for CASSQPPGVSYTF.

The chain uses TRBV10-3 and TRBJ1-5; no reliable D call. The CDR3 spans 14 residues. CDR1 and CDR2 (germline): ENHRY, SYGVKD. With 10 bases removed from V and 2 bases from J, the gap between germline ends came to 15 bases. The CDR3 loop reads CASSQVSGNQPQHF. CDR3 DNA: TGTGCCAGCTCGCAAGTCTCGGGCAATCAGCCCCAGCATTTT.

This clonotype was seen many times. The chain recombines TRBV4-1 with TRBJ2-5; D might be TRBD2 (5 bases). V was shortened by 0 bases and J by 5 bases, with 16 bases between the two germline ends. This CDR3 has 16 residues. Germline-derived CDR1 and CDR2 are MGHRA and YSYEKL. This CDR3 is CASSQDPTGKWETQYF. CDR3 DNA: TGCGCCAGCAGCCAAGACCCCACGGGGAAATGGGAGACCCAGTACTTC.

The V and J genes are TRBV30 and TRBJ1-1; no definite D call. The V end lost 1 base, the J end lost 1 base, and 7 bases lay between the germline ends. This CDR3 spans 13 amino acids. Germline lookup yields CDR1 GTSNPN and CDR2 SVGIG (reference sequence). CDR3 nucleotide sequence: TGTGCCTGGAGTGACGAAGGGAACACTGAAGCTTTCTTT. It codes for CAWSDEGNTEAFF. Full variable domain (missing parts from reference TRBV30 and TRBJ1-1): SQTIHQWPATLVQPVGSPLSLECTVEGTSNPNLYWYRQAAGRGLQLLFYSVGIGQISSEVPQNLSASRPQDRQFILSSKKLLLSDSGFYLCAWSDEGNTEAFFGQGTRLTVV.

This clonotype was counted at least ten times. J is TRBJ2-5 and V is TRBV20-1; D remains ambiguous. The CDR3 totals 13 residues. The V gene lost 2 bases and the J gene lost 2 bases, with 9 bases spanning the gap. Germline V gene data show CDR1 as DFQATT and CDR2 as SNEGSKA (reference sequence). In nucleotides, the CDR3 is TGCAGTGCTAGATTTAACCTACAAGAGACCCAGTACTTC. Its protein is CSARFNLQETQYF.

This clonotype was recorded many times. The rearrangement links TRBV28 to TRBJ2-7; 10 nucleotides align to TRBD1. The CDR3 spans 14 residues. V gave up 6 bases and J gave up 3 bases; unmatched junction bases: 5. The germline V gene encodes CDR1 MDHEN and CDR2 SYDVKM. CDR3 sequence (DNA): TGTGCCAGCAGAGCCAGGACAGGGGGCTACGAGCAGTACTTC. This gives the protein CASRARTGGYEQYF.

This clonotype occurred many times. The chain is built from TRBV12-5 and TRBJ2-7; D is ambiguous. V was cut by 6 bases and J by 2 bases, with 11 bases left in between. This CDR3 contains 13 residues. The germline V gene encodes CDR1 LGHNT and CDR2 FRNRAP. This CDR3 reads CASGWGSPYEQYF. The DNA for the CDR3 is TGTGCTAGTGGGTGGGGTTCCCCCTACGAGCAGTACTTC.

The chain links TRBV5-1 to TRBJ2-7, with TRBD1 matching over 7 bases. Germline V gives CDR1 SGHRS, CDR2 YFSETQ. The J segment lost 6 bases and the V segment lost 5 bases, leaving 8 bases of the junction unmatched. The CDR3 is made up of 13 amino acids. CDR3 in amino acids: CASRKDRRPEQYF. CDR3 coding DNA: TGCGCCAGCAGAAAGGACAGGCGACCCGAGCAGTACTTC.

This clonotype was seen many times. The J gene is TRBJ2-4, the V gene TRBV12-3 or TRBV12-4; D may be TRBD2 (6 bases). With 6 bases removed from V and 0 bases from J, the gap between germline ends came to 15 bases. CDR3 size: 16 residues. The CDR3: CASSLRGIKAKNIQYF. The CDR3 DNA is TGTGCCAGCAGCCTCCGGGGGATAAAAGCCAAAAACATTCAGTACTTC.

This clonotype was observed at least ten times. The CDR3 coding sequence is TGTGCCAGCAGCCGCCCTGCCTACGAGCAGTACTTC. Its protein is CASSRPAYEQYF. The chain couples TRBV6-2 or TRBV6-3 to TRBJ2-7; D remains ambiguous. CDR1 MNHEY and CDR2 SVGEGT come from the germline V gene. The CDR3 covers 12 residues. V was trimmed by 6 bases and J by 2 bases, leaving 8 bases between them.

Ten or more counts support this clonotype. The chain uses TRBV11-2 and TRBJ1-5; 9 bases are shared with TRBD1. Germline V gene data show CDR1 as SGHAT and CDR2 as FQNNGV. J lost 4 bases, V lost 5 bases, and 12 bases had no gene match. The CDR3 has 17 residues. Here the CDR3 reads CASSPTSTGGGNQPQHF. In DNA form, the CDR3 reads TGTGCCAGCAGCCCTACCTCCACAGGGGGCGGTAATCAGCCCCAGCATTTT.

This clonotype was recorded a few times. Being one base from a much bigger clone, this may be a read error. This chain links TRBV28 with TRBJ2-5; the D is unclear. The V and J ends lost 8 bases and 5 bases respectively, with 12 bases between them. Germline values: CDR1 MDHEN, CDR2 SYDVKM. The CDR3 totals 12 residues. The CDR3: CASGPLGETQYF. In DNA form, the CDR3 reads TGTGCCAGCGGGCCGCTCGGGGAGACCCAGTACTTC.

Details on this clonotype: A clone one base away is much larger, so this may be a read error. This chain uses TRBV28 with TRBJ2-4; 8 positions agree with TRBD1. CDR1 is MDHEN and CDR2 is SYDVKM in the germline V gene. The CDR3 is made up of 15 amino acids. For the CDR3, the DNA is TGTGCCAACAGTTCAGGGGGCGAGGGCAAAAACATTCAGTACTTC. Translation: CANSSGGEGKNIQYF.

This clonotype was seen more than once but under ten times. V gene TRBV3-1 combines with J gene TRBJ2-1; TRBD2 might be the D (6 bases). The germline V gene has CDR1 LGHDT and CDR2 YNNKEL (reference sequence). The CDR3 sequence is 16 residues long. Trimming removed 1 base from V and 8 bases from J, with 18 bases in between. This CDR3 is CASSQGGTFPTDEQFF. The CDR3 nucleotides are TGTGCCAGCAGCCAAGGGGGGACTTTCCCTACGGATGAGCAGTTCTTC.

This clonotype was seen many times. This chain connects TRBV7-2 to TRBJ2-5, with TRBD2 matching over 10 bases. The CDR3 spans 17 residues. Unmatched junction bases numbered 14, after V lost 5 bases and J lost 5 bases. From germline, CDR1 is SGHTA and CDR2 FQGNSA. The CDR3 sequence is CASSKTSGTWGGETQYF. Written as DNA, the CDR3 is TGTGCCAGCAGCAAAACTAGCGGGACATGGGGAGGGGAGACCCAGTACTTC.

The CDR3 DNA is TGTGCCAGCAGGGGGACAGGGGGTCGGGAGACCCAGTACTTC. It is translated as CASRGTGGRETQYF. This rearrangement joins TRBV27 to TRBJ2-5, with TRBD1 matching over 11 bases. Per germline, CDR1 MNHEY and CDR2 SMNVEV (reference sequence). There are 14 residues in the CDR3. With V trimmed by 6 bases and J by 5 bases, 5 bases remained unmatched.

This clonotype showed up many times. A read error is possible here, since a much larger clone lies one base away. This chain uses TRBV11-2 with TRBJ2-7; D might be TRBD1 or TRBD2, each matching 6 bases. V was cut by 4 bases and J by 7 bases, with 17 bases left in between. Looked up from germline, CDR1 is SGHAT and CDR2 is FQNNGV. The CDR3 loop spans 14 amino acids. In DNA form, the CDR3 reads TGTGCCAGCAGCTCAGTGAGGGGGGCGCGGGAGCAGTACTTC. Its translation: CASSSVRGAREQYF.

This clonotype was recorded many times. V and J are TRBV28 and TRBJ1-5; unclear D gene. The CDR3 is 11 residues long. V lost 6 bases, J lost 4 bases, and 4 bases lay in between. CDR1 MDHEN and CDR2 SYDVKM come from the germline V gene. DNA of the CDR3: TGTGCCAGCAGGAAAAATCAGCCCCAGCATTTT. It yields the protein CASRKNQPQHF.